This T cell receptor (beta chain) stems from a study of human T cells and chemical hapten exposure. A few counts support this clonotype. Its antigen is not identified. Points from the study as a whole: Versus controls, significantly more large CDR3 similarity clusters arose from expanded TCRs.

Library preparation tagged each individual cDNA molecule with a unique molecular identifier. MiXCR, run by TCRdb on the RACE reads, gives a single entry per CDR3 protein. The top ten clones hold approximately 2.5% of a sample with 95,000 to 150,000 distinct CDR3 sequences, 11% of them seen once. Germline CDR1 is SGHKS and CDR2 is YYEKEE (reference sequence). Trimming removed 4 bases at V and 4 bases at J, with 5 bases between. The CDR3 consists of 11 residues. As for time point: patch test 3, about 24 weeks after DPC sensitization. Indicated treatment: therapeutic diphenylcyclopropenone sensitization with weekly scalp DPC.

This chain links TRBV5-5 with TRBJ1-2; D ambiguous. The sequenced sample was whole blood, obtained in connection with sensitization to the hapten diphenylcyclopropenone (DPC). The sequence was obtained from a woman aged 45-65 years with alopecia areata. Some clones in this sample may be carry-over from other donors' samples. CDR3 DNA sequence: TGTGCCAGCAGCGGGGTCTATGGCTACACCTTC. This sequence encodes CASSGVYGYTF. The variable domain in full, with the rest retrieved from reference TRBV5-5 and TRBJ1-2, is DAGVTQSPTHLIKTRGQQVTLRCSPISGHKSVSWYQQVLGQGPQFIFQYYEKEERGRGNFPDRFSARQFPNYSSELNVNALLLGDSALYLCASSGVYGYTFGSGTRLTVV.